The 6 T cell receptor beta chains in this list originate from one sample, sequenced in a study of CD8 T cells in ankylosing spondylitis. Findings and caveats of the study: Apparently characteristic of ankylosing spondylitis blood was a TCR beta motif (under ten highly homologous variants).

Antigens of these TCRs are unknown. TCRdb re-called the 5' RACE reads with MiXCR, one entry per CDR3 protein. Seen here are hundreds of thousands of distinct CDR3 sequences, roughly 26% observed once, and the top ten hold 0.89%. The sample was blood, either unsorted or a sorted T cell fraction (not recorded which). These receptors all stem from a male donor with ankylosing spondylitis.

CDR3 DNA: TGCGCCAGCAGCTCTAGGGGGGATTCGGGCACAGATACGCAGTATTTT. Translation: CASSSRGDSGTDTQYF. The rearrangement joins TRBV5-1 to TRBJ2-3; D tentatively fits TRBD1 or TRBD2 (6 bases each). The V and J ends lost 3 bases and 1 base respectively, with 15 bases between them. The CDR3 spans 16 residues. Germline V gene lookup returns CDR1 SGHRS and CDR2 YFSETQ.

This chain joins TRBV11-2 and TRBJ2-7, with D perhaps matching TRBD1 or TRBD2 (5 bases each). This CDR3 has 14 amino acids. The ends were cut back, 6 bases at V and 0 bases at J, with 12 bases in the middle. Germline CDR1 and CDR2: SGHAT and FQNNGV. The CDR3 protein is CASRSGTVSYEQYF. The CDR3 DNA reads as TGTGCCAGCAGGTCCGGGACGGTCTCCTACGAGCAGTACTTC.

Only a few counts were recorded for this clonotype. V gene TRBV20-1 combines with J gene TRBJ1-2; no reliable D call. Per germline, CDR1 DFQATT and CDR2 SNEGSKA (reference sequence). The CDR3 totals 12 residues. V was clipped by 5 bases and J by 4 bases, with 11 bases between them. DNA of the CDR3: TGCAGTGCTCACCGGGCGGTCTATGGCTACACCTTC. Translated: CSAHRAVYGYTF.

This clonotype was seen a handful of times. The chain is built from TRBV5-1 and TRBJ2-7, with 10 nucleotides matching TRBD2. This CDR3 comprises 18 residues. With 4 bases clipped from V and 3 bases from J, the junction kept 16 bases outside the gene matches. Germline lookup yields CDR1 SGHRS and CDR2 YFSETQ. The CDR3 region is CASSAGLATKRDYYEQYF. The CDR3, as DNA: TGCGCCAGCAGCGCGGGACTAGCGACTAAAAGGGACTACTACGAGCAGTACTTC. Full variable domain (remainder filled in from reference TRBV5-1 and TRBJ2-7): KAGVTQTPRYLIKTRGQQVTLSCSPISGHRSVSWYQQTPGQGLQFLFEYFSETQRNKGNFPGRFSGRQFSNSRSEMNVSTLELGDSALYLCASSAGLATKRDYYEQYFGPGTRLTVT.

The chain carries TRBV4-1 and TRBJ2-5; 10 bases are a match to TRBD2. Germline V gene lookup returns CDR1 MGHRA and CDR2 YSYEKL. J was trimmed by 0 bases and V by 4 bases; bases with no gene match: 11. This CDR3 spans 18 amino acids. The CDR3 coding sequence is TGCGCCAGCAGCCCCCTTGTAGCGGGAGGCCGGTACCAAGAGACCCAGTACTTC. Amino acids: CASSPLVAGGRYQETQYF.

The CDR3 reads CASGDTSYEQYV. The DNA for the CDR3 is TGTGCCAGCGGGGACACCTCCTACGAGCAGTACGTC. The gene calls are TRBV6-1 and TRBJ2-7, with a possible D match to TRBD1 (6 bases). CDR1 and CDR2 (germline): MNHNS, SASEGT. CDR3 size: 12 residues. The V gene lost 8 bases and the J gene lost 0 bases, with 8 bases spanning the gap.